These 12 T cell receptor beta chains came from one sample sequenced in a study of breast tumors, draining lymph nodes, adjacent tissues. Samples came from axillary lymph nodes draining the breast cancer. TCRdb reprocessed the multiplex PCR reads via MiXCR and lists one record per CDR3 protein. Here the sample spans 150,000 to 200,000 distinct CDR3 sequences, around 35% being singletons. Sequencing used axillary lymph node tissue. The receptors here all came from a female donor with breast cancer. Some clones in this sample may be carry-over from other donors' samples.

This clonotype has a count of ten or more. V gene TRBV7-3 combines with J gene TRBJ2-3; TRBD2 is a possible D gene (6 bases). Germline V gene sequence: CDR1 SGHTA, CDR2 FQGTGA. The CDR3 extends over 13 amino acids. Trimming took 2 bases from V and 5 from J, leaving 8 bases between them. CDR3 nucleotide sequence: TGTGCCAGCAGCTTAGGGACTGGAGATACGCAGTATTTT. Translated, it gives CASSLGTGDTQYF.

This clonotype was detected many times. This chain joins TRBV20-1 and TRBJ2-7; 8 nucleotides line up with TRBD2. The J segment lost 10 bases and the V segment lost 6 bases, leaving 20 bases of the junction unmatched. Germline-derived CDR1 and CDR2 are DFQATT and SNEGSKA (reference sequence). This CDR3 region has 15 residues. The CDR3 protein is CSARTVSGNKSGQYF. CDR3 coding DNA: TGCAGTGCCAGAACAGTTAGCGGGAACAAGAGCGGTCAGTACTTC.

This clonotype was found many times. The CDR3 DNA is TGTGCCAGCAGCCTCCAAGGACAGGGTAATTCACCCCTCCACTTT. Its protein is CASSLQGQGNSPLHF. The gene calls are TRBV5-8 and TRBJ1-6, with TRBD1 identical over 8 bases. The V gene's germline CDR1 is SGHTS and CDR2 YDEGEE. The V gene end was trimmed by 4 bases and the J gene end by 6 bases; junction bases not matched to a gene: 6. The CDR3 totals 15 residues.

This clonotype has only a few counts. This sequence may be a read error, since a much larger clone differs from it by one base. The chain joins TRBV5-1 to TRBJ2-1; no clear D gene. Germline lookup yields CDR1 SGHRS and CDR2 YFSETQ. The CDR3 has 12 amino acids. The CDR3 DNA reads as TGCGCCAGCAGCTTGGGACTGGAAGAGCACTTCTTC. Residues: CASSLGLEEHFF.

This clonotype has only a few counts. V gene TRBV6-7 combines with J gene TRBJ2-7, with TRBD2 identical over 8 bases. TRBV6-7 is designated an ORF whose function remains uncertain. The V and J ends lost 5 bases and 2 bases, in that order; junction bases with no gene match: 8. The CDR3 sequence is 15 residues long. CDR3 sequence reads: CASSHPGTRTYEQYF. The CDR3 bases are TGTGCCAGCAGTCACCCAGGGACTAGGACCTACGAGCAGTACTTC.

This clonotype was seen only a few times. The genes are TRBV28 and TRBJ2-2; D is undetermined. Germline CDR1 and CDR2: MDHEN and SYDVKM. The CDR3 covers 13 residues. The V gene lost 5 bases and the J gene lost 4 bases, with 8 bases spanning the gap. The CDR3 is CASSPSITGELFF. In DNA form, the CDR3 reads TGTGCCAGCAGTCCCTCTATCACCGGGGAGCTGTTTTTT.

J is TRBJ1-6 and V is TRBV20-1; a possible D gene is TRBD1 (5 bases). V was cut by 3 bases and J by 7 bases, with 7 bases left in between. Germline V gene sequence: CDR1 DFQATT, CDR2 SNEGSKA (reference sequence). The CDR3 runs 12 residues. The chain's CDR3 is CSASGTNSPLHF. CDR3 nucleotide sequence: TGCAGTGCTAGCGGGACCAATTCACCCCTCCACTTT.

This clonotype was seen at least ten times. The chain combines TRBV5-1 with TRBJ2-5, with 8 bases that match TRBD1. Germline V gene lookup returns CDR1 SGHRS and CDR2 YFSETQ. The CDR3 loop spans 15 amino acids. The J segment lost 11 bases and the V segment lost 0 bases, leaving 12 bases of the junction unmatched. CDR3 protein: CASSLATGTGSPQYF. The CDR3 DNA reads as TGCGCCAGCAGCTTGGCTACGGGGACAGGTAGTCCGCAGTACTTC.

This clonotype was seen once. Being one base from a much bigger clone, this may be a read error. J is TRBJ2-7 and V is TRBV6-2 or TRBV6-3, with no clear D. The CDR3 runs to 12 residues. Trimming removed 0 bases at V and 9 bases at J, with 9 bases between. Germline V gene lookup returns CDR1 MNHEY and CDR2 SVGEGT. The CDR3 DNA reads TGTGCCAGCAGTTACTCAGGCCCCGGGCAGTACTTC. Translated: CASSYSGPGQYF.

J is TRBJ1-6 and V is TRBV13; no definite D call. This CDR3 is built from 14 residues. Germline V lookup: CDR1 PRHDT, CDR2 FYEKMQ (reference sequence). V dropped 0 bases and J dropped 14 bases, with 14 bases sitting between them. The CDR3 region has the DNA TGTGCCAGCAGCTTAGGAACAACCGAAAAGACCCTCCACTTT. It yields the protein CASSLGTTEKTLHF.

Details on this clonotype: One base away lies a much larger clone, so this may be a sequencing read error. The conserved final phenylalanine or tryptophan is absent from the CDR3, which likely points to a read error. The chain couples TRBV19 to TRBJ1-5, with 7 bases that match TRBD1. This CDR3 comprises 16 residues. The V segment lost 4 bases and the J segment 5 bases; nucleotides outside the gene matches: 11. Germline CDR1 and CDR2: LNHDA and SQIVND (reference sequence). This CDR3 reads CASSKSTGDWDQPQHS. As DNA, the CDR3 is TGTGCCAGTAGTAAGTCAACAGGGGATTGGGATCAGCCCCAGCATTCT.

This clonotype was counted ten times or more. The chain has TRBV4-2 and TRBJ2-1; D is possibly TRBD1 (5 bases). Germline V lookup: CDR1 LGHNA, CDR2 YNFKEQ. The CDR3 runs to 12 residues. Trimming removed 0 bases at V and 10 bases at J, with 7 bases between. The CDR3 reads CASSQDRTEQFF. The CDR3 DNA reads as TGTGCCAGCAGCCAAGATAGGACAGAGCAGTTCTTC.